Reported below is one T cell receptor beta chain. Its antigen remains unidentified. This specimen comes from a study of lymphopenia after photon versus proton radiotherapy. Regarding the study as a whole: Relative stability marked proton patients; photon patients lost diversity and naive cells.

Here immunoSEQ multiplex PCR was the method, and the copy in TCRdb shows in-frame clones only, minus some. The repertoire consists of 10,000 to 15,000 clones, with approximately 88% occurring once and the leading ten covering 2.5% to 4%. The CDR3 length is 16 residues. Trimming removed 3 bases at V and 6 bases at J, with 18 bases between. Germline CDR1 SEHNR, CDR2 FQNEAQ (reference sequence). The rearrangement joins TRBV7-9 to TRBJ2-1; tentatively, D is TRBD2 (6 bases). The receptor's source is a man between 60 and 75 years old with pancreatic cancer. Sequenced material: peripheral blood, taken from a patient treated with proton-based radiotherapy. The CDR3 coding sequence is TGTGCCAGCAGCTTGCAAGGGCAGGGCGGGGTCAATGAGCAGTTCTTC. Its translation: CASSLQGQGGVNEQFF. The full variable domain, its missing parts supplied by reference TRBV7-9 and TRBJ2-1, is DTGVSQNPRHKITKRGQNVTFRCDPISEHNRLYWYRQTLGQGPEFLTYFQNEAQLEKSRLLSDRFSAERPKGSFSTLEIQRTEQGDSAMYLCASSLQGQGGVNEQFFGPGTRLTVL.